The 24 T cell receptor beta chains in this list originate from one sample, sequenced in a study of T cells after yellow fever vaccination. TCRdb redid the calling of the 5' RACE reads with MiXCR, one entry per CDR3 protein. The sample has about 260,000 distinct CDR3 sequences; over 3% are singletons. The sample here was PBMCs, taken 15 days after the yellow fever booster vaccination. The receptors were gathered from a man younger than 35 who received the YFV17D yellow fever vaccine.

This clonotype has ten or more counts. The V and J genes are TRBV7-9 and TRBJ1-5; possibly TRBD1 for D (5 bases). The CDR3 has 15 amino acids. CDR1 is SEHNR, CDR2 FQNEAQ, per germline (reference sequence). The ends were cut back, 5 bases at V and 4 bases at J, with 15 bases in the middle. The CDR3 coding sequence is TGTGCCAGCAGCCCCGGGGCGGGGTTGAATCAGCCCCAGCATTTT. Its translation: CASSPGAGLNQPQHF.

In this sample, this clonotype turned up many times. The rearrangement uses TRBV5-6 and TRBJ2-2; 8 bases fit TRBD2. The germline CDR1 and CDR2 sequences are SGHDT and YYEEEE. J was trimmed by 2 bases and V by 0 bases; bases with no gene match: 3. The CDR3 consists of 16 residues. CDR3 sequence (DNA): TGTGCCAGCAGCTTGGTTGCGGGGGGCAACACCGGGGAGCTGTTTTTT. This sequence encodes CASSLVAGGNTGELFF.

This clonotype was detected ten times or more. The CDR3 here is CASSQEPLGTEAFF. The CDR3 DNA follows: TGCGCCAGCAGCCAAGAACCTTTAGGCACTGAAGCTTTCTTT. This chain uses TRBV4-1 with TRBJ1-1; D not certain. Looked up from germline, CDR1 is MGHRA and CDR2 is YSYEKL. V was shortened by 0 bases and J by 4 bases, with 9 bases between the two germline ends. This CDR3 spans 14 amino acids.

This clonotype was recorded many times. The chain links TRBV5-1 to TRBJ2-1, with 13 bases lining up with TRBD2. CDR1 and CDR2 (germline): SGHRS, YFSETQ. The junction had 6 bases not matched to a gene; V was cut back by 4 bases and J by 8 bases. The CDR3 loop spans 15 amino acids. CDR3 coding DNA: TGCGCCAGCAGCCTGGGACTAGCGGGACGTGATGAGCAGTTCTTC. It specifies CASSLGLAGRDEQFF.

The sample holds many counts of this clonotype. The chain is built from TRBV10-3 and TRBJ2-1; D uncertain. The germline CDR1 and CDR2 sequences are ENHRY and SYGVKD. The V end lost 0 bases, the J end lost 5 bases, and 8 bases lay between the germline ends. The CDR3 has 14 amino acids. This CDR3 reads CAISESVTNNEQFF. The CDR3 coding sequence is TGTGCCATCAGTGAGTCGGTAACCAACAATGAGCAGTTCTTC.

The chain links TRBV18 to TRBJ2-6, with D unresolved. The CDR3 spans 13 residues. Trimming left V 4 bases short and J 11 bases short, with 12 bases between. Germline CDR1 KGHSH, CDR2 LQKENI. Here the CDR3 DNA reads TGTGCCAGCTCACGGAATGGACCGGACGTCCTGACTTTC. It encodes CASSRNGPDVLTF.

This clonotype was recorded many times. This CDR3 is CASSLSQTNTEAFF. DNA of the CDR3: TGTGCCAGCAGCCTGTCCCAGACGAACACTGAAGCTTTCTTT. The chain combines TRBV3-1 with TRBJ1-1; D remains unclear. The V gene's germline CDR1 is LGHDT and CDR2 YNNKEL (reference sequence). V was pared by 4 bases and J by 1 base, with 10 bases between. CDR3 length: 14 amino acids. The variable domain in full, completed from reference TRBV3-1 and TRBJ1-1, reads DTAVSQTPKYLVTQMGNDKSIKCEQNLGHDTMYWYKQDSKKFLKIMFSYNNKELIINETVPNRFSPKSPDKAHLNLHINSLELGDSAVYFCASSLSQTNTEAFFGQGTRLTVV.

In this sample, this clonotype turned up many times. This CDR3 is CSASGTLAGHSYEQYV. CDR3 DNA sequence: TGCAGTGCTAGTGGGACGCTAGCGGGGCACTCCTACGAGCAGTACGTC. The chain uses TRBV20-1 and TRBJ2-7; 9 bases fit TRBD2. The germline V gene encodes CDR1 DFQATT and CDR2 SNEGSKA (reference sequence). This CDR3 spans 16 amino acids. V lost 3 bases, J lost 0 bases, and 9 bases stayed unmatched.

This clonotype appeared many times. The gene calls are TRBV18 and TRBJ2-5; no clear D. V lost 4 bases, J lost 3 bases, and 9 bases lay in between. Germline CDR1 is KGHSH and CDR2 is LQKENI. This CDR3 contains 13 residues. CDR3 bases: TGTGCCAGCTCACTTGATATTAAAGAGACCCAGTACTTC. Translation: CASSLDIKETQYF.

This clonotype was counted at least ten times. This rearrangement joins TRBV24-1 to TRBJ2-1; D is unresolved. CDR1 KGHDR and CDR2 SFDVKD come from the germline V gene. The V end was cut by 1 base, the J end by 5 bases, with 5 bases between. The CDR3 sequence is 13 residues long. As DNA, the CDR3 is TGTGCCACCAGTGATTTTGGAGACAATGAGCAGTTCTTC. Its translation is CATSDFGDNEQFF.

This clonotype has a count of ten or more. V is TRBV5-4 and J is TRBJ1-6; 7 nucleotides agree with TRBD1. The CDR3 is 16 residues long. From germline, CDR1 is SGHNT and CDR2 YYREEE (reference sequence). Trimming took 4 bases from V and 6 from J; bases not matched to a gene: 10. CDR3 protein: CASSPGQPIVNSPLHF. In nucleotides, the CDR3 is TGTGCCAGCAGCCCGGGACAGCCCATCGTTAATTCACCCCTCCACTTT.

This clonotype was observed many times. This chain uses TRBV12-3 or TRBV12-4 with TRBJ2-3; D assignment may be TRBD1 or TRBD2 (5 bases each). V was pared by 4 bases and J by 5 bases, with 25 bases between. CDR3 length: 18 residues. This chain's CDR3 is CASSSRLPGPPPGDTQYF. The DNA of the CDR3 is TGTGCCAGCAGTTCGCGCCTGCCGGGACCCCCCCCGGGAGATACGCAGTATTTT.

This clonotype was found many times. The rearrangement joins TRBV6-5 to TRBJ1-1; the match to TRBD1 covers 7 bases. Per the germline V gene, CDR1 is MNHEY and CDR2 is SVGAGI. The CDR3 has 13 amino acids. J gave up 6 bases and V 0 bases, and 1 base lay outside the gene matches. The CDR3 reads CASSYSGGPEAFF. The CDR3 DNA is TGTGCCAGCAGTTACTCAGGGGGCCCTGAAGCTTTCTTT.

This clonotype was seen repeatedly, ten times or more. This chain joins TRBV6-2 or TRBV6-3 and TRBJ2-3; maybe TRBD2 (6 bases). This CDR3 region has 12 residues. Trimming pared 4 bases from V and 9 bases from J, leaving 11 bases between. Germline CDR1 reads MNHEY; CDR2 reads SVGEGT. The CDR3, as DNA: TGTGCCAGCAGTTCCAGTGGGAGGACGCAGTATTTT. Amino acids: CASSSSGRTQYF.

This clonotype showed up many times. The chain combines TRBV6-2 or TRBV6-3 with TRBJ2-1; D unresolved. Germline V lookup: CDR1 MNHEY, CDR2 SVGEGT. Trimming took off 2 bases at V and 7 bases at J, with 6 bases between the two ends. This CDR3 is built from 12 residues. The DNA for the CDR3 is TGTGCCAGCAGTTACGGTCTAAATGAGCAGTTCTTC. Residues: CASSYGLNEQFF.

This clonotype was counted only a few times. This sequence joins TRBV6-5 and TRBJ1-6; possible D gene TRBD1, 5 bases. With 6 bases removed from V and 8 bases from J, the gap between germline ends came to 17 bases. This CDR3 has 15 residues. Germline CDR1 is MNHEY and CDR2 is SVGAGI. The CDR3 sequence is CASRPTRGADSPLHF. The CDR3 region has the DNA TGTGCCAGCAGACCCACTAGGGGTGCGGATTCACCCCTCCACTTT.

This clonotype was observed many times. J is TRBJ2-7 and V is TRBV7-3, with TRBD1 matching over 10 bases. V was pared by 4 bases and J by 4 bases, with 4 bases of the junction left unmatched. Looked up from germline, CDR1 is SGHTA and CDR2 is FQGTGA. The CDR3 has 14 amino acids. As DNA, the CDR3 is TGTGCCAGCAGCTCGACAGGGGGCAGGTACGAGCAGTACTTC. Amino acid sequence: CASSSTGGRYEQYF.

This clonotype occurred many times. This chain connects TRBV4-3 to TRBJ1-4; TRBD1 is a possible D gene (5 bases). This CDR3 spans 14 amino acids. Germline V lookup: CDR1 LGHNA, CDR2 YSLEER. Deletions cut 4 bases from V and 8 bases from J, with 14 bases between. The DNA of the CDR3 is TGCGCCAGCAGCCGAGCACGTGGGGGGGAAAAACTGTTTTTT. Its protein is CASSRARGGEKLFF.

This clonotype appeared many times. This chain connects TRBV7-9 to TRBJ1-1; D perhaps matches TRBD1 (6 bases). Between the trimmed V and J ends, which lost 3 bases and 0 bases, there was a span of 14 bases. Looked up from germline, CDR1 is SEHNR and CDR2 is FQNEAQ (reference sequence). The CDR3 has 16 residues. The CDR3 is CASSLSGGVLNTEAFF. The CDR3 DNA is TGTGCCAGCAGCTTGTCCGGGGGCGTTTTGAACACTGAAGCTTTCTTT.

This clonotype was seen at least ten times. This sequence joins TRBV25-1 and TRBJ1-1; D not certain. Germline assignment: CDR1 MGHDK and CDR2 SYGVNS. Trimming cost V 3 bases and J 1 base, with 3 bases left between them. This CDR3 has 12 amino acids. CDR3 region: CASSEPNTEAFF. In DNA, the CDR3 is TGTGCCAGCAGTGAGCCGAACACTGAAGCTTTCTTT.

This clonotype appeared a few times. V is TRBV19 and J is TRBJ2-5; maybe TRBD2 (6 bases). The CDR3 is made up of 15 amino acids. Germline CDR1 reads LNHDA; CDR2 reads SQIVND (reference sequence). V dropped 5 bases and J dropped 3 bases, with 16 bases sitting between them. CDR3 residues: CASSRTGRGEETQYF. In DNA form, the CDR3 reads TGTGCCAGTAGTCGAACGGGACGCGGGGAAGAGACCCAGTACTTC.

This clonotype was recorded at least ten times. The chain uses TRBV6-5 and TRBJ2-2; no reliable D call. The CDR3 consists of 13 residues. CDR1 is MNHEY and CDR2 is SVGAGI in the germline V gene. V was clipped by 6 bases and J by 2 bases, with 7 bases between them. CDR3 amino acids: CASSKVNTGELFF. CDR3 sequence (DNA): TGTGCCAGCAGCAAAGTCAACACCGGGGAGCTGTTTTTT.

This clonotype has at least ten counts. The V and J genes are TRBV7-2 and TRBJ2-3, with D tentatively TRBD1 (6 bases). Germline V gives CDR1 SGHTA, CDR2 FQGNSA. Between the trimmed V and J ends, which lost 3 bases and 6 bases, there was a span of 13 bases. The CDR3 has 14 amino acids. In nucleotides, the CDR3 is TGTGCCAGCAGCTTGTGGGGGCTGGAGGATACGCAGTATTTT. Amino acids: CASSLWGLEDTQYF.

Ten or more counts support this clonotype. This chain joins TRBV6-2 or TRBV6-3 and TRBJ2-7; 8 bases agree with TRBD2. The V gene's germline CDR1 is MNHEY and CDR2 SVGEGT. V was clipped by 4 bases and J by 0 bases; unmatched bases: 2. The CDR3 contains 14 residues. The CDR3 loop reads CASSLLAGSYEQYF. CDR3 nucleotides: TGTGCCAGCAGTTTGCTAGCGGGCTCCTACGAGCAGTACTTC.